Following are 28 T cell receptor beta chains from one sample sequenced in a study of blood T cell repertoires in COVID-19. Profiled with immunoSEQ multiplex PCR; TCRdb holds only in-frame clones, not every one. This sample has 150,000 to 170,000 clones, with 60% to 85% found just once. Material: peripheral blood. These TCRs come from a man aged 80 or over with acute or convalescent COVID-19.

This chain links TRBV28 with TRBJ1-2, with TRBD1 identical over 12 bases. The CDR3 is 16 residues long. Germline V gives CDR1 MDHEN, CDR2 SYDVKM. Trimming at V came to 2 bases and at J to 6 bases, leaving 7 bases not matched to a gene. The CDR3 DNA is TGTGCCAGCAGTTTAGGGGGACAGGGGGCGACCAATGGCTACACCTTC. Translating it yields CASSLGGQGATNGYTF.

The CDR3 DNA reads TGTGCCAGCTCATGGGACAGGGGCATCTCTGGAAACACCATATATTTT. Its translation is CASSWDRGISGNTIYF. The chain recombines TRBV18 with TRBJ1-3, with 10 bases that match TRBD1. The CDR3 loop spans 16 amino acids. V shed 5 bases and J 0 bases; nucleotides not matched to a gene: 4. Per the germline V gene, CDR1 is KGHSH and CDR2 is LQKENI.

The CDR3, as DNA: TGTGCCAGTAGTGCCCTAGCGGGCACCTACGAGCAGTACTTC. It codes for CASSALAGTYEQYF. The chain couples TRBV19 to TRBJ2-7, with 8 bases lining up with TRBD2. In germline, CDR1 is LNHDA, CDR2 SQIVND (reference sequence). The CDR3 consists of 14 residues. V was clipped by 5 bases and J by 2 bases; unmatched bases: 5.

The chain uses TRBV6-5 and TRBJ2-3; D perhaps matches TRBD1 (6 bases). V lost 7 bases and J lost 2, with 16 bases in between. The CDR3 is 15 residues long. CDR1 and CDR2 from the germline V gene are MNHEY and SVGAGI. CDR3 bases: TGTGCCAGCAACTTAATAGGGGGTACCACAGATACGCAGTATTTT. Translating gives CASNLIGGTTDTQYF.

In this sample, this clone turned up once. This chain uses TRBV15 with TRBJ2-3; a weak D match, TRBD2 (6 bases). The CDR3 has 14 amino acids. With 3 bases removed from V and 3 bases from J, the gap between germline ends came to 10 bases. The V gene's germline CDR1 is LNHNV and CDR2 YYDKDF (reference sequence). This CDR3 reads CATSRGGGTDTQYF. CDR3 sequence (DNA): TGTGCCACCAGCAGGGGAGGCGGGACAGATACGCAGTATTTT. Complete variable domain (other parts from reference TRBV15 and TRBJ2-3): DAMVIQNPRYQVTQFGKPVTLSCSQTLNHNVMYWYQQKSSQAPKLLFHYYDKDFNNEADTPDNFQSRRPNTSFCFLDIRSPGLGDTAMYLCATSRGGGTDTQYFGPGTRLTVL.

The chain recombines TRBV5-1 with TRBJ2-2; D not certain. The CDR3 extends over 13 amino acids. The germline gives CDR1 SGHRS, CDR2 YFSETQ. The V end lost 6 bases, the J end lost 5 bases, and 11 bases lay between the germline ends. The CDR3 sequence: CASNNLGTGELFF. CDR3 in DNA: TGCGCCAGCAACAACCTAGGTACCGGGGAGCTGTTTTTT.

The count of this clone is one. This chain links TRBV9 with TRBJ1-2, with a weak D call TRBD1 (5 bases). The CDR3 covers 12 residues. V was trimmed by 0 bases and J by 8 bases, leaving 8 bases between them. CDR1 and CDR2 from the germline V gene are SGDLS and YYNGEE. The CDR3 DNA reads as TGTGCCAGCAGCGTAGTAGGGGTGGGCTACACCTTC. Encoded protein: CASSVVGVGYTF.

The chain joins TRBV11-3 to TRBJ2-7; D not resolved. The length of the CDR3 is 12 residues. V lost 1 base and J lost 4, with 5 bases in between. Germline CDR1 and CDR2: SGHNT and YENEEA. The CDR3 DNA reads as TGTGCCAGCAGCTTAGCCGGGTACGAGCAGTACTTC. This translates into CASSLAGYEQYF.

This clone was counted a few times. V and J are TRBV2 and TRBJ2-7; 8 bases are a match to TRBD1. Trimming took 5 bases from V and 1 from J; bases not matched to a gene: 13. The CDR3 length is 17 residues. The germline V gene has CDR1 SNHLY and CDR2 FYNNEI. CDR3 protein: CASSPQAVGTGSYEQYV. Here the CDR3 DNA reads TGTGCCAGCAGTCCTCAAGCGGTCGGGACAGGATCCTACGAGCAGTACGTC.

This clone showed up just once. The genes are TRBV27 and TRBJ2-3, with D hard to call. This CDR3 has 17 amino acids. Trimming took off 10 bases at V and 0 bases at J, with 23 bases between the two ends. Germline V gene data show CDR1 as MNHEY and CDR2 as SMNVEV (reference sequence). This CDR3 reads CATLITQRSPSTDTQYF. The CDR3 bases are TGTGCCACCCTAATCACACAGAGATCCCCTAGCACAGATACGCAGTATTTT.

The V and J genes are TRBV24-1 and TRBJ2-3, with 7 bases lining up with TRBD2. Germline V gene sequence: CDR1 KGHDR, CDR2 SFDVKD. V lost 4 bases, J lost 0 bases, and 3 bases stayed unmatched. The CDR3 sequence is 15 residues long. CDR3 sequence reads: CATSEERGSTDTQYF. The CDR3 DNA sequence: TGTGCCACCAGTGAGGAGCGGGGTAGCACAGATACGCAGTATTTT.

The V and J genes are TRBV5-4 and TRBJ2-3, with 7 positions matching TRBD1. Per the germline V gene, CDR1 is SGHNT and CDR2 is YYREEE (reference sequence). The CDR3 spans 15 residues. V lost 0 bases, J lost 4 bases, and 5 bases stayed unmatched. CDR3 sequence reads: CASSLAGGFADTQYF. The CDR3 coding sequence is TGTGCCAGCAGCTTGGCAGGGGGTTTTGCAGATACGCAGTATTTT. Combining the CDR3 with reference TRBV5-4 and TRBJ2-3 gives the whole variable domain ETGVTQSPTHLIKTRGQQVTLRCSSQSGHNTVSWYQQALGQGPQFIFQYYREEENGRGNFPPRFSGLQFPNYSSELNVNALELDDSALYLCASSLAGGFADTQYFGPGTRLTVL.

This rearrangement joins TRBV3-1 (or the pseudogene TRBV3-2) to TRBJ1-1; no firm D call. Trimming removed 1 base at V and 4 bases at J, with 16 bases between. The CDR3 loop spans 16 amino acids. The V gene's germline CDR1 is LGHDT and CDR2 YNNKEL (reference sequence). For the CDR3, the DNA is TGTGCCAGCAGCCAAGGGTCCGGTGGAGGTAGCACTGAAGCTTTCTTT. Its protein is CASSQGSGGGSTEAFF.

The chain employs TRBV28 and TRBJ1-4; D perhaps matches TRBD1 (6 bases). Germline CDR1 is MDHEN and CDR2 is SYDVKM. Between the trimmed V and J ends, which lost 5 bases and 5 bases, there was a span of 15 bases. The CDR3 runs to 15 residues. The DNA for the CDR3 is TGTGCCAGCAGTACCCCCACAGGGATGAATGAAAAACTGTTTTTT. Encoded protein: CASSTPTGMNEKLFF.

This clone occurred once. The V and J genes are TRBV6-6 and TRBJ2-1, with D unresolved. This CDR3 region has 15 residues. The ends were cut back, 6 bases at V and 0 bases at J, with 12 bases in the middle. Germline CDR1 is MNHNY and CDR2 is SVGAGI (reference sequence). The CDR3 DNA sequence: TGTGCCAGCAGAATAGGTGCTAGCTCCTACAATGAGCAGTTCTTC. It translates to CASRIGASSYNEQFF.

V is TRBV6-2 or TRBV6-3 and J is TRBJ2-7; 11 bases match TRBD2. The CDR3 consists of 14 residues. CDR1 and CDR2 (germline): MNHEY, SVGEGT. The V segment lost 5 bases and the J segment 4 bases; nucleotides outside the gene matches: 4. The CDR3 DNA is TGTGCCAGCAGTATACTAGCGGGGGCATACGAGCAGTACTTC. It codes for CASSILAGAYEQYF.

The gene calls are TRBV5-4 and TRBJ2-3; a weak D match, TRBD1 (6 bases). The CDR3 consists of 14 residues. Trimming removed 3 bases from V and 6 bases from J, with 14 bases in between. Germline V lookup: CDR1 SGHNT, CDR2 YYREEE (reference sequence). DNA of the CDR3: TGTGCCAGCAGCTCCCAGGGGTCGACGGATACGCAGTATTTT. It codes for CASSSQGSTDTQYF.

This rearrangement joins TRBV27 to TRBJ1-1, with 10 bases matching TRBD1. Per the germline V gene, CDR1 is MNHEY and CDR2 is SMNVEV (reference sequence). Losses at the gene ends were 5 bases for V and 11 bases for J; bases not matched to a gene: 8. The CDR3 has 13 residues. The CDR3 protein is CASSITGTGVAFF. The CDR3 nucleotides are TGTGCCAGCAGTATAACCGGGACAGGGGTCGCTTTCTTT.

This clone was seen more than once but under ten times. The genes are TRBV5-1 and TRBJ1-3; TRBD1 matches at 9 bases. This CDR3 comprises 15 residues. V gave up 5 bases and J gave up 1 base; unmatched junction bases: 4. Germline V lookup: CDR1 SGHRS, CDR2 YFSETQ. This CDR3 is CASRPGQGSGNTIYF. As DNA, the CDR3 is TGCGCCAGCAGACCTGGACAGGGGTCTGGAAACACCATATATTTT.

This clone was seen a single time. The V and J genes are TRBV19 and TRBJ2-2, with D tentatively TRBD1 (5 bases). Germline CDR1 and CDR2: LNHDA and SQIVND (reference sequence). V lost 1 base to trimming and J lost 2 bases, with 17 bases between them. The CDR3 is made up of 18 amino acids. This chain's CDR3 is CASSIGGMWQGNTGELFF. CDR3 sequence (DNA): TGTGCCAGTAGTATAGGTGGGATGTGGCAGGGAAACACCGGGGAGCTGTTTTTT.

This chain uses TRBV20-1 with TRBJ1-5, with no clear D. Germline CDR1 DFQATT, CDR2 SNEGSKA (reference sequence). Trimming cost V 3 bases and J 3 bases, with 9 bases left between them. This CDR3 region has 13 residues. The CDR3 bases are TGCAGTGCTAGTCCCGGGAACAATCAGCCCCAGCATTTT. Its translation: CSASPGNNQPQHF.

In this sample, this clone turned up a few times. The V gene is TRBV27, the J gene TRBJ2-2; 9 nucleotides line up with TRBD1. Germline loops: CDR1 MNHEY, CDR2 SMNVEV (reference sequence). CDR3 size: 14 residues. With 10 bases clipped from V and 3 bases from J, the junction kept 6 bases outside the gene matches. The CDR3 is CATKDRGYTGELFF. CDR3 nucleotides: TGTGCCACCAAGGACAGGGGCTACACCGGGGAGCTGTTTTTT.

The gene calls are TRBV30 and TRBJ1-4; D unresolved. The CDR3 covers 14 residues. V lost 3 bases to trimming and J lost 3 bases, with 11 bases between them. Per the germline V gene, CDR1 is GTSNPN and CDR2 is SVGIG (reference sequence). CDR3 loop: CAWRPSLANEKLFF. The DNA for the CDR3 is TGTGCCTGGAGACCGAGTTTAGCTAATGAAAAACTGTTTTTT.

This clone was detected once. The chain uses TRBV2 and TRBJ1-4; D perhaps matches TRBD1 (6 bases). CDR1 is SNHLY, CDR2 FYNNEI, per germline. The CDR3 has 15 amino acids. The germline V and J ends were trimmed by 2 bases and 5 bases, with 12 bases remaining between them. CDR3 loop: CASSEQGRVNEKLFF. In DNA form, the CDR3 reads TGTGCCAGCAGTGAACAGGGGCGCGTCAATGAAAAACTGTTTTTT.

This chain links TRBV9 with TRBJ1-1; 8 bases map to TRBD1. Germline lookup yields CDR1 SGDLS and CDR2 YYNGEE. The trim removed 2 bases at V and 5 bases at J, leaving 8 bases unmatched. The CDR3 runs to 15 residues. CDR3 sequence: CASSVLGTGLTEAFF. The CDR3 DNA is TGTGCCAGCAGCGTGCTGGGGACAGGTCTTACTGAAGCTTTCTTT.

V usage is TRBV5-1 and J usage is TRBJ2-2, with 7 bases lining up with TRBD1. After removal of 4 bases from V and 2 bases from J, the junction contained 5 bases not matched to a gene. The CDR3 has 15 amino acids. The germline CDR1 and CDR2 sequences are SGHRS and YFSETQ. CDR3 region: CASSKGQTNTGELFF. Written as DNA, the CDR3 is TGCGCCAGCAGCAAGGGACAGACTAACACCGGGGAGCTGTTTTTT.

This rearrangement joins TRBV5-4 to TRBJ1-2, with 11 bases that match TRBD1. The CDR3 is 14 amino acids. Losses at the gene ends were 4 bases for V and 1 base for J; bases not matched to a gene: 0. Germline CDR1 is SGHNT and CDR2 is YYREEE (reference sequence). This CDR3 is CASSGTGGNYGYTF. The CDR3 nucleotides read TGTGCCAGCAGCGGGACAGGGGGTAACTATGGCTACACCTTC.

V usage is TRBV19 and J usage is TRBJ2-2, with 10 nucleotides matching TRBD2. Germline V CDR1 and CDR2: LNHDA, SQIVND (reference sequence). This CDR3 has 16 amino acids. With V trimmed by 5 bases and J by 9 bases, 12 bases remained unmatched. The CDR3 DNA follows: TGTGCCAGTAGTCTGCCGGGACTAGCGACAAGCCGGGAGCTGTTTTTT. It is translated as CASSLPGLATSRELFF.